These 10 T cell receptor beta chains share one sample of origin, sequenced in a study of blood T cell repertoires in COVID-19. Clones were sequenced by immunoSEQ multiplex PCR, and TCRdb holds only the in-frame ones, with some missing. The data show tens of thousands of clones, over 75% seen once. Sequencing used peripheral blood. The origin of the receptors is a woman aged 55 to 70 with acute or convalescent COVID-19.

The chain couples TRBV28 to TRBJ1-2; D is possibly TRBD1 (5 bases). Trimming pared 10 bases from V and 4 bases from J, leaving 16 bases between. From germline, CDR1 is MDHEN and CDR2 SYDVKM. The CDR3 is made up of 13 amino acids. The CDR3 sequence: CATYLPGGYGYTF. Written as DNA, the CDR3 is TGTGCCACCTATTTACCGGGGGGCTATGGCTACACCTTC.

This clone was found a few times. CDR3 loop: CASSFVAGDEQFF. CDR3 DNA sequence: TGTGCCAGCAGCTTTGTAGCGGGAGATGAGCAGTTCTTC. V is TRBV11-3 and J is TRBJ2-1, with 9 bases that match TRBD2. Trimming cost V 3 bases and J 8 bases; bases outside gene matches: 2. Germline lookup yields CDR1 SGHNT and CDR2 YENEEA. The CDR3 is 13 residues long.

The chain is built from TRBV6-5 and TRBJ2-1, with 9 nucleotides matching TRBD2. CDR1 is MNHEY, CDR2 SVGAGI, per germline. Losses at the gene ends were 2 bases for V and 10 bases for J; bases not matched to a gene: 12. The CDR3 runs to 16 residues. The CDR3 spells CASSYDPLAGFGEQFF. CDR3 nucleotides: TGTGCCAGCAGTTACGACCCGCTAGCGGGATTTGGGGAGCAGTTCTTC.

The chain employs TRBV7-2 and TRBJ2-1; maybe TRBD2 (6 bases). CDR3 length: 15 amino acids. CDR1 SGHTA and CDR2 FQGNSA come from the germline V gene. V lost 3 bases and J lost 6, with 15 bases in between. CDR3 protein: CASSFRTMVPNEQFF. Written as DNA, the CDR3 is TGTGCCAGCAGCTTCAGGACTATGGTTCCCAATGAGCAGTTCTTC.

The chain couples TRBV10-3 to TRBJ1-5; 7 bases line up with TRBD1. CDR1 is ENHRY and CDR2 is SYGVKD in the germline V gene. There are 13 residues in the CDR3. J was trimmed by 6 bases and V by 5 bases; bases with no gene match: 4. DNA for the CDR3: TGTGCCATCAGTCAGGGGGATAGTCAGCCCCAGCATTTT. Protein product: CAISQGDSQPQHF.

This clone was counted between two and nine times. This chain connects TRBV12-3 or TRBV12-4 to TRBJ1-6; no reliable D call. V was cut by 6 bases and J by 8 bases, with 11 bases left in between. There are 13 residues in the CDR3. The CDR3 DNA is TGTGCCAGCAGCCCACGTCGCGATTCACCCCTCCACTTT. Translating gives CASSPRRDSPLHF.

The chain is built from TRBV5-1 and TRBJ2-1; TRBD1 matches 8 bases. With V trimmed by 0 bases and J by 7 bases, 12 bases remained unmatched. Looked up from germline, CDR1 is SGHRS and CDR2 is YFSETQ. The CDR3 is 17 residues long. The CDR3 bases are TGCGCCAGCAGCTTGGGGCTCGTAGTACAGGGGGTAAATGAGCAGTTCTTC. Its translation: CASSLGLVVQGVNEQFF.

The J gene is TRBJ1-5, the V gene TRBV18, with 8 bases that match TRBD1. The CDR3 totals 16 residues. V was pared by 2 bases and J by 4 bases, with 7 bases of the junction left unmatched. Germline V gene sequence: CDR1 KGHSH, CDR2 LQKENI. The CDR3 reads CASSPSYQGANQPQHF. DNA for the CDR3: TGTGCCAGCTCACCATCATATCAGGGGGCAAATCAGCCCCAGCATTTT.

DNA of the CDR3: TGTGCCAGCAGTTTGCGGGAGTCGAGGGGCTACACCTTC. It is translated as CASSLRESRGYTF. The chain recombines TRBV12-3 or TRBV12-4 with TRBJ1-2, with D hard to call. Trimming removed 3 bases from V and 8 bases from J, with 13 bases in between. CDR3 length equals 13 residues.

The chain has TRBV5-6 and TRBJ1-2; 11 bases align to TRBD1. The CDR3 length is 17 residues. V was clipped by 4 bases and J by 6 bases; unmatched bases: 14. Germline V lookup: CDR1 SGHDT, CDR2 YYEEEE. The CDR3 is CASSPTPDRGRRDGYTF. The CDR3 region has the DNA TGTGCCAGCAGCCCAACCCCGGACAGGGGGCGCCGGGATGGCTACACCTTC.